A single sample is the source of the 24 T cell receptor beta chains below, sequenced in a study of CD8 T cells in Susac syndrome. Random hexamers were used to reverse transcribe the RNA input (about 0.5 to 1 ug). TCRdb used MiXCR to reprocess the immunoSEQ multiplex PCR reads, holding one entry per CDR3 protein. The sample carries more than 100,000 distinct CDR3 sequences, about 95% recorded once. The sample comprised CD4+ T cells from PBMCs. The receptors stem from a human donor in good health.

V gene TRBV5-1 combines with J gene TRBJ1-5; D call uncertain. Germline V gene lookup returns CDR1 SGHRS and CDR2 YFSETQ. There are 14 residues in the CDR3. The ends were cut back, 4 bases at V and 0 bases at J, with 8 bases in the middle. The CDR3 region has the DNA TGCGCCAGCAGCATTGGGCATAGCAATCAGCCCCAGCATTTT. This sequence encodes CASSIGHSNQPQHF.

This clonotype was recorded once. The CDR3 region has the DNA TGTGCCAGCAGCTATCCCGGGACAGGGAGTCTGGGTGAGCAGTACTTC. Its translation: CASSYPGTGSLGEQYF. The chain carries TRBV7-2 and TRBJ2-7, with TRBD1 matching over 9 bases. The CDR3 spans 16 residues. Germline V CDR1 and CDR2: SGHTA, FQGNSA. Germline trimming cut 4 bases from V and 7 bases from J; bases unmatched to any gene: 14.

The genes are TRBV29-1 and TRBJ2-5, with D possibly being TRBD2 (6 bases). Between the trimmed V and J ends, which lost 8 bases and 4 bases, there was a span of 11 bases. CDR1 and CDR2 (germline): SQVTM, ANQGSEA. The CDR3 loop spans 11 amino acids. The chain's CDR3 is CSWRGSETQYF. The DNA for the CDR3 is TGCAGCTGGAGGGGATCAGAGACCCAGTACTTC.

The rearrangement links TRBV5-4 to TRBJ2-5; tentatively, D is TRBD2 (6 bases). The length of the CDR3 is 15 residues. V lost 0 bases to trimming and J lost 2 bases, with 11 bases between them. The germline V gene encodes CDR1 SGHNT and CDR2 YYREEE (reference sequence). CDR3 loop: CASSLVAGPQETQYF. In DNA, the CDR3 is TGTGCCAGCAGCTTGGTGGCGGGACCTCAAGAGACCCAGTACTTC.

V gene TRBV3-1 combines with J gene TRBJ2-3; D gene unclear. The germline V gene encodes CDR1 LGHDT and CDR2 YNNKEL (reference sequence). This CDR3 comprises 14 residues. V lost 0 bases, J lost 6 bases, and 10 bases lay in between. The CDR3 nucleotides read TGTGCCAGCAGCCAAGAGGGTCTTCGCGATACGCAGTATTTT. Translated: CASSQEGLRDTQYF.

V usage is TRBV6-6 and J usage is TRBJ2-1; D assignment may be TRBD1 or TRBD2 (5 bases each). V was shortened by 6 bases and J by 5 bases, with 14 bases between the two germline ends. Germline CDR1 reads MNHNY; CDR2 reads SVGAGI (reference sequence). There are 14 residues in the CDR3. The DNA of the CDR3 is TGTGCCAGCAGGAGCGACGGGGCACACAATGAGCAGTTCTTC. This encodes CASRSDGAHNEQFF.

The gene calls are TRBV14 and TRBJ2-7; D is ambiguous. The V gene's germline CDR1 is SGHDN and CDR2 FVKESK. This CDR3 is 15 amino acids long. V was pared by 4 bases and J by 2 bases, with 15 bases between. CDR3 in DNA: TGTGCCAGCAGCCTGAAACTGGGTTTTACCTACGAGCAGTACTTC. Translating it yields CASSLKLGFTYEQYF.

V and J are TRBV29-1 and TRBJ1-1; TRBD1 is a possible D gene (5 bases). Germline V CDR1 and CDR2: SQVTM, ANQGSEA. CDR3 length equals 13 residues. Trimming stripped 6 bases from V and 3 bases from J, with 14 bases between. Here the CDR3 reads CSVEGSGHTEAFF. CDR3 in DNA: TGCAGCGTGGAGGGGAGCGGACACACTGAAGCTTTCTTT.

The J gene is TRBJ1-1, the V gene TRBV27, with 9 bases lining up with TRBD1. With 5 bases clipped from V and 4 bases from J, the junction kept 8 bases outside the gene matches. This CDR3 has 15 amino acids. From germline, CDR1 is MNHEY and CDR2 SMNVEV (reference sequence). Here the CDR3 reads CASSPPGQGGTEAFF. CDR3 sequence (DNA): TGTGCCAGCAGTCCACCGGGACAGGGCGGCACTGAAGCTTTCTTT.

The chain joins TRBV20-1 to TRBJ2-7; TRBD2 matches at 13 bases. The CDR3 length is 17 residues. Looked up from germline, CDR1 is DFQATT and CDR2 is SNEGSKA (reference sequence). V lost 6 bases and J lost 2; bases outside the gene matches: 13. The CDR3 nucleotides read TGCAGTGCGCCTAATACCGGACTAGCGGGGGCAACCTACGAGCAGTACTTC. Protein: CSAPNTGLAGATYEQYF.

This chain connects TRBV28 to TRBJ2-7; a weak D match, TRBD1 (5 bases). The CDR3 has 16 amino acids. CDR1 and CDR2 (germline): MDHEN, SYDVKM. V was pared by 2 bases and J by 9 bases, with 23 bases between. The DNA of the CDR3 is TGTGCCAGCAGTTTAGGGGCCCGTCTAAAAAGGGGCGGGCAGTACTTC. Its protein is CASSLGARLKRGGQYF.

The rearrangement links TRBV6-2 or TRBV6-3 to TRBJ1-1; unclear D gene. The CDR3 runs to 13 residues. Trimming removed 4 bases at V and 0 bases at J, with 6 bases between. The germline CDR1 and CDR2 sequences are MNHEY and SVGEGT. The CDR3 reads CASSSKLNTEAFF. Written as DNA, the CDR3 is TGTGCCAGCAGTTCAAAGTTGAACACTGAAGCTTTCTTT.

The rearrangement joins TRBV2 to TRBJ2-1; TRBD2 matches at 15 bases. The CDR3 is made up of 15 amino acids. The V gene end was trimmed by 6 bases and the J gene end by 6 bases; junction bases not matched to a gene: 3. The germline V gene has CDR1 SNHLY and CDR2 FYNNEI. In nucleotides, the CDR3 is TGTGCCAGCAGGGGGGGACTAGCGGGAGGCAATGAGCAGTTCTTC. It yields the protein CASRGGLAGGNEQFF. The full variable domain, its missing parts supplied by reference TRBV2 and TRBJ2-1, is EPEVTQTPSHQVTQMGQEVILRCVPISNHLYFYWYRQILGQKVEFLVSFYNNEISEKSEIFDDQFSVERPDGSNFTLKIRSTKLEDSAMYFCASRGGLAGGNEQFFGPGTRLTVL.

The V and J genes are TRBV19 and TRBJ2-2; the D gene could be TRBD1 or TRBD2 (5 bases each). Trimming removed 9 bases at V and 0 bases at J, with 14 bases between. CDR3 size: 15 residues. Germline lookup yields CDR1 LNHDA and CDR2 SQIVND (reference sequence). This chain's CDR3 is CARPRDGANTGELFF. In DNA, the CDR3 is TGTGCCAGGCCCCGGGACGGAGCGAACACCGGGGAGCTGTTTTTT.

The chain combines TRBV9 with TRBJ1-1; D possibly corresponds to TRBD1 (5 bases). The CDR3 runs to 15 residues. Trimming removed 2 bases from V and 3 bases from J, with 14 bases in between. Germline CDR1 is SGDLS and CDR2 is YYNGEE. The chain's CDR3 is CASSVAALGDTEAFF. CDR3 bases: TGTGCCAGCAGCGTGGCAGCCCTAGGGGACACTGAAGCTTTCTTT.

CDR3 sequence (DNA): TGTGCCAGCACCCGGACAGGGGAGGGCACTGAAGCTTTCTTT. It codes for CASTRTGEGTEAFF. The V and J genes are TRBV13 and TRBJ1-1, with 9 bases identical to TRBD1. Germline-derived CDR1 and CDR2 are PRHDT and FYEKMQ (reference sequence). CDR3 length: 14 amino acids. The V gene end was trimmed by 7 bases and the J gene end by 4 bases; junction bases not matched to a gene: 7.

V and J are TRBV12-3 or TRBV12-4 and TRBJ2-7; 9 nucleotides align to TRBD1. The V segment lost 8 bases and the J segment 1 base; nucleotides outside the gene matches: 3. The CDR3 is 13 amino acids. The CDR3, as DNA: TGTGCCAGCCGACAGGGGGGGTCCTACGAGCAGTACTTC. Translated, it gives CASRQGGSYEQYF.

V is TRBV10-2 and J is TRBJ2-5; TRBD2 aligns across 7 bases. Germline CDR1 and CDR2: WSHSY and SAAADI. This CDR3 has 16 residues. The V gene end was trimmed by 4 bases and the J gene end by 5 bases; junction bases not matched to a gene: 13. CDR3 bases: TGCGCCAGCAGTGGATCCGCGGGAGTAGATCGGGAGACCCAGTACTTC. This sequence encodes CASSGSAGVDRETQYF.

The V gene is TRBV3-1, the J gene TRBJ2-7; 7 bases align to TRBD1. There are 13 residues in the CDR3. V lost 6 bases and J lost 6; bases outside the gene matches: 8. Germline V gene sequence: CDR1 LGHDT, CDR2 YNNKEL (reference sequence). This CDR3 is CASSPTDRAEQYF. In DNA form, the CDR3 reads TGTGCCAGCAGTCCTACCGACAGGGCCGAGCAGTACTTC.

Only one count was recorded for this clonotype. A junction end diverges from the germline sequence, so it may reflect a read error. The chain combines TRBV7-9 with TRBJ2-1, with 9 bases fitting TRBD2. Germline CDR1 is SEHNR and CDR2 is FQNEAQ (reference sequence). The CDR3 spans 12 residues. Written as DNA, the CDR3 is TGTGCCAGCAGTTCAGCGGGAGGACTAGCGATCTTC. Translating gives CASSSAGGLAIF.

The V and J genes are TRBV24-1 and TRBJ1-1; weak D call: TRBD1 (5 bases). The CDR3 covers 14 residues. Germline CDR1 is KGHDR and CDR2 is SFDVKD. The V end was cut by 8 bases, the J end by 0 bases, with 12 bases between. CDR3 amino acids: CATKDSGVNTEAFF. The CDR3 coding sequence is TGTGCCACCAAAGACAGTGGAGTGAACACTGAAGCTTTCTTT.

The CDR3 sequence is CSAASGRSHEQYF. For the CDR3, the DNA is TGCAGTGCTGCTAGCGGGAGGTCCCACGAGCAGTACTTC. The V gene is TRBV20-1, the J gene TRBJ2-7, with TRBD2 matching over 11 bases. Germline-derived CDR1 and CDR2 are DFQATT and SNEGSKA (reference sequence). The CDR3 runs 13 residues. J gave up 5 bases and V 5 bases, and 5 bases lay outside the gene matches.

The chain has TRBV27 and TRBJ1-2, with D possibly being TRBD1 (6 bases). With 5 bases removed from V and 4 bases from J, the gap between germline ends came to 11 bases. The CDR3 spans 13 residues. Per germline, CDR1 MNHEY and CDR2 SMNVEV (reference sequence). CDR3 in DNA: TGTGCCAGCAGTAAAGGACAGACCTATGGCTACACCTTC. Translated: CASSKGQTYGYTF.

The chain combines TRBV5-1 with TRBJ2-2; maybe TRBD2 (5 bases). Per the germline V gene, CDR1 is SGHRS and CDR2 is YFSETQ. There are 15 residues in the CDR3. V was cut by 4 bases and J by 3 bases, with 13 bases left in between. The CDR3 coding sequence is TGCGCCAGCAGCCTCCTCAGCGGAGACACCGGGGAGCTGTTTTTT. Translated: CASSLLSGDTGELFF.